This TCR beta chain was captured in a study of blood T cells in healthy people across ages. A second about 6 to 12 cycle PCR used barcoded and J-beta primers. From the 5' RACE reads, TCRdb called clonotypes with MiXCR, one entry per CDR3 protein. Here the sample spans around 1.5 million distinct CDR3 sequences, around 59% being singletons. CDR3 length: 14 amino acids. CDR1 is MNHEY and CDR2 is SVGEGT in the germline V gene. The junction had 13 bases not matched to a gene; V was cut back by 6 bases and J by 11 bases. Sequencing was carried out using blood. The chain joins TRBV6-2 or TRBV6-3 to TRBJ2-5, with 9 bases lining up with TRBD1. This receptor was obtained from a young man in good health. DNA for the CDR3: TGTGCCAGCAGACTCGGGACAGGGAGGGGAGAGCAGTACTTC. It translates to CASRLGTGRGEQYF.